This T cell receptor beta chain was recovered during a study of blood T cell repertoires in COVID-19. Study-wide context: Sites in the United States, Italy and Spain provided acute and convalescent COVID-19 samples. T cells, B-cell-depleted T cells, or PBMCs provided the cDNA or gDNA that served as material.

Original analysis: By means of reference gene primer amplification, nucleated cell counts were estimated. Only in-frame clones appear in the TCRdb table, and some are missing; sequencing was by immunoSEQ multiplex PCR. The V and J calls and clone size come from that table; D and trimming were worked out from the DNA. The table shows 150,000 to 200,000 clones, with about 86% occurring only once. Germline CDR1 is KGHDR and CDR2 is SFDVKD. V shed 0 bases, J shed 1 base, and the junction held 5 bases outside the gene matches. The CDR3 is made up of 17 amino acids. This receptor was identified in a middle-aged man with active or convalescent COVID-19. The chain recombines TRBV24-1 with TRBJ2-5, with 9 nucleotides matching TRBD1. Sequenced material: peripheral blood. In nucleotides, the CDR3 is TGTGCCACCAGTGATTTGATACGACAGGGGGTCCAAGAGACCCAGTACTTC. This sequence encodes CATSDLIRQGVQETQYF.